One sample yielded the 5 T cell receptor beta chains listed below, sequenced in a study of T cell responses to AZD1222 COVID-19 vaccine. The table came from immunoSEQ multiplex PCR; TCRdb's copy has only in-frame clones and leaves some out. The profile covers approximately 140,000 clones, with 91% appearing a single time and around 3.8% taken by the ten largest. The source was peripheral blood, collected 28 days after the second AZD1222 dose. These receptors were collected from an adult who received the AZD1222 COVID-19 vaccine.

This clone was found once. The CDR3 DNA is TGTGCCAGCTCACCAGGGACAGGGACTGAAAAACTGTTTTTT. It encodes CASSPGTGTEKLFF. The chain uses TRBV18 and TRBJ1-4; TRBD1 matches 9 bases. The CDR3 is made up of 14 amino acids. The V gene end was trimmed by 2 bases and the J gene end by 7 bases; junction bases not matched to a gene: 2. The germline V gene has CDR1 KGHSH and CDR2 LQKENI.

This chain links TRBV5-1 with TRBJ2-3; D perhaps matches TRBD2 (6 bases). This CDR3 comprises 15 residues. Germline loops: CDR1 SGHRS, CDR2 YFSETQ. V lost 5 bases and J lost 2, with 15 bases in between. The CDR3 sequence is CASSSMAGSTDTQYF. The CDR3 nucleotides are TGCGCCAGCAGTTCGATGGCGGGGTCCACAGATACGCAGTATTTT.

This chain joins TRBV6-6 and TRBJ2-1; TRBD2 agrees at 10 bases. The CDR3 extends over 16 amino acids. V trimming: 0 bases; J trimming: 1 base; junction bases outside the gene matches: 0. Per the germline V gene, CDR1 is MNHNY and CDR2 is SVGAGI (reference sequence). CDR3 nucleotides: TGTGCCAGCAGTTACTCGACTAGCGGGTCCTACAATGAGCAGTTCTTC. This gives the protein CASSYSTSGSYNEQFF.

This chain uses TRBV19 with TRBJ1-5; 8 bases map to TRBD1. V dropped 10 bases and J dropped 3; count of bases not matched to a gene: 8. The CDR3 runs 14 residues. The germline V gene encodes CDR1 LNHDA and CDR2 SQIVND (reference sequence). In DNA form, the CDR3 reads TGTGCCACAAGGGACAGGCTCGACAATCAGCCCCAGCATTTT. Translation gives CATRDRLDNQPQHF.

The chain uses TRBV7-2 and TRBJ2-7; D tentatively fits TRBD1 or TRBD2 (5 bases each). The CDR3 is 14 residues long. The V and J ends lost 2 bases and 5 bases respectively, with 13 bases between them. The V gene's germline CDR1 is SGHTA and CDR2 FQGNSA. In DNA, the CDR3 is TGTGCCAGCAGCTTAAGGCTAGTGGGGGACGAGCAGTACTTC. This sequence encodes CASSLRLVGDEQYF.